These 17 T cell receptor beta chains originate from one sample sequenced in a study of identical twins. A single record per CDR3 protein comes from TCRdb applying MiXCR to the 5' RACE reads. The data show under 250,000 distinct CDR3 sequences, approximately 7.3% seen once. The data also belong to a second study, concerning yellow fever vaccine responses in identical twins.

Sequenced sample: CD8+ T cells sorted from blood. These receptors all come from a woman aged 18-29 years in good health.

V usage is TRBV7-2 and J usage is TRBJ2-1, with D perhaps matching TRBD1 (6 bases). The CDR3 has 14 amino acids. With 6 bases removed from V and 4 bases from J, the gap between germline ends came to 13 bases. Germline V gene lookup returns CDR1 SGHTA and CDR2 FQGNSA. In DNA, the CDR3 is TGTGCCAGCAGGTTTAGACAGGAGTACAATGAGCAGTTCTTC. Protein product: CASRFRQEYNEQFF.

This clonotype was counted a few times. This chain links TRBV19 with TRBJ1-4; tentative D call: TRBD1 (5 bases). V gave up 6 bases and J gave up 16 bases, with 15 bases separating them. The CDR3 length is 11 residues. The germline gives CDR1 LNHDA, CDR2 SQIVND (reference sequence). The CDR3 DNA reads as TGTGCCAGTAGATCAACCAGGGAGTGGTTTTTT. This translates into CASRSTREWFF.

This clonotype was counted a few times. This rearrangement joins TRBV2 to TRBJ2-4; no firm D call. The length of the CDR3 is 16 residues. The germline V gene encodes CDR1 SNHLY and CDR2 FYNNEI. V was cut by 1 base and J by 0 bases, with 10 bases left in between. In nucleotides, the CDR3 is TGTGCCAGCAGTGAAGGGCCAGCGCTAGCCAAAAACATTCAGTACTTC. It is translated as CASSEGPALAKNIQYF.

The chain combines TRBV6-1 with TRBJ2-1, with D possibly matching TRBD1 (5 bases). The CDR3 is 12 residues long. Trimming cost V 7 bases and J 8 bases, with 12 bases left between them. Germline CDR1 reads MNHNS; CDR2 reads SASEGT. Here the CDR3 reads CASIRLGDEQFF. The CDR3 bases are TGTGCCAGCATACGATTAGGGGATGAGCAGTTCTTC.

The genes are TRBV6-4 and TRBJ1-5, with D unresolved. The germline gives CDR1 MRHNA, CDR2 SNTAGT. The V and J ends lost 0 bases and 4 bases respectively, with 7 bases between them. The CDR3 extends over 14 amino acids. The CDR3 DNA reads TGTGCCAGCAGTGACTCGCCAACTAATCAGCCCCAGCATTTT. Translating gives CASSDSPTNQPQHF.

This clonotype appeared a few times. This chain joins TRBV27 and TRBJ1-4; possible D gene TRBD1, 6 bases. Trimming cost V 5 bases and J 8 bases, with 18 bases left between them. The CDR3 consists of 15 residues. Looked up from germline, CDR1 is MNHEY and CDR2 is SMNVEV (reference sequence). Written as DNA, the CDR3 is TGTGCCAGCAGTACTTACCGGGACACTGAGGAAAAACTGTTTTTT. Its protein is CASSTYRDTEEKLFF.

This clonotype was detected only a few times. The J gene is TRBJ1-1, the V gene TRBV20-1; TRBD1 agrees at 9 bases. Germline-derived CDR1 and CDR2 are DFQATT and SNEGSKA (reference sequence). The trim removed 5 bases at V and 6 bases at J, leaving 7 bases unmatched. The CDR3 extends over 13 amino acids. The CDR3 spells CSAPDGQGPEAFF. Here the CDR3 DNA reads TGCAGTGCTCCGGACGGACAGGGGCCTGAAGCTTTCTTT.

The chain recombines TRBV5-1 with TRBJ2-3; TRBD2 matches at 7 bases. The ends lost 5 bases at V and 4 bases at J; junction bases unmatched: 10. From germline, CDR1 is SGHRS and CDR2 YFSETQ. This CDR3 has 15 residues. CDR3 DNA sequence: TGCGCCAGCAGATTGCGAGCGGGAAGGTCAGATACGCAGTATTTT. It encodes CASRLRAGRSDTQYF. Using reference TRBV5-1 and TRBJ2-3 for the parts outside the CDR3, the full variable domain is KAGVTQTPRYLIKTRGQQVTLSCSPISGHRSVSWYQQTPGQGLQFLFEYFSETQRNKGNFPGRFSGRQFSNSRSEMNVSTLELGDSALYLCASRLRAGRSDTQYFGPGTRLTVL.

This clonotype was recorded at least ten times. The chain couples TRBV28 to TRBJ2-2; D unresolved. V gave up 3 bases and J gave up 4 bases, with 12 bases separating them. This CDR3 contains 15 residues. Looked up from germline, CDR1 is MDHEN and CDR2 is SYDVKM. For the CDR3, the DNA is TGTGCCAGCAGTTTCGAAAGAGCCTTCACCGGGGAGCTGTTTTTT. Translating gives CASSFERAFTGELFF.

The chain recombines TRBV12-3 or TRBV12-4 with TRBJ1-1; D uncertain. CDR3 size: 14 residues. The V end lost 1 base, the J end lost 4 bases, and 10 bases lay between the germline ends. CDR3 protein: CASSLGVGFTEAFF. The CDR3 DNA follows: TGTGCCAGCAGTTTAGGGGTGGGGTTCACTGAAGCTTTCTTT.

The CDR3 DNA follows: TGTGCCAGCAGTGTTAGGATACCTGAAGCTTTCTTT. Protein: CASSVRIPEAFF. The rearrangement uses TRBV6-1 and TRBJ1-1; no firm D call. The CDR3 spans 12 residues. The V end lost 4 bases, the J end lost 6 bases, and 9 bases lay between the germline ends. Germline-derived CDR1 and CDR2 are MNHNS and SASEGT.

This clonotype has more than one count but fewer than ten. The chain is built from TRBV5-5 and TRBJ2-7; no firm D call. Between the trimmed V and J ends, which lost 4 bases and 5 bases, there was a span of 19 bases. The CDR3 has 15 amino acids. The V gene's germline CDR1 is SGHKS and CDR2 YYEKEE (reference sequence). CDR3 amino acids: CASSKHGLQFDEQYF. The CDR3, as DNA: TGTGCCAGCAGCAAACACGGGCTACAGTTCGACGAGCAGTACTTC.

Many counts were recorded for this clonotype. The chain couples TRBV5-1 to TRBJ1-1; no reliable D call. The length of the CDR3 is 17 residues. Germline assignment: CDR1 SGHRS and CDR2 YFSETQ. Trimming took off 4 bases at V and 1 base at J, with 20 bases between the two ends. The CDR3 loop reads CASSQFPWAEGNTEAFF. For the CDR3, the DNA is TGCGCCAGCAGCCAATTCCCCTGGGCGGAAGGGAACACTGAAGCTTTCTTT.

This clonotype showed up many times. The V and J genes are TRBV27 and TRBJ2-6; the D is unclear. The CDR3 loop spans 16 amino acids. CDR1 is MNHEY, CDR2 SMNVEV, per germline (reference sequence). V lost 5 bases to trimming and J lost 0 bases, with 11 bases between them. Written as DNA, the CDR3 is TGTGCCAGCAGTAAGACGGGCACCTCTGGGGCCAACGTCCTGACTTTC. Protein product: CASSKTGTSGANVLTF.

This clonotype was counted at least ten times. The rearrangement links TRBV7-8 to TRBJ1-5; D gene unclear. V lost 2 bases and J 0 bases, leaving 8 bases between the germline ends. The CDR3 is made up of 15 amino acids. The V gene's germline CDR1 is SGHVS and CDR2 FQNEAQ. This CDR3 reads CASSLWRDSNQPQHF. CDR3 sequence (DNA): TGTGCCAGCAGCTTATGGAGGGATAGCAATCAGCCCCAGCATTTT.

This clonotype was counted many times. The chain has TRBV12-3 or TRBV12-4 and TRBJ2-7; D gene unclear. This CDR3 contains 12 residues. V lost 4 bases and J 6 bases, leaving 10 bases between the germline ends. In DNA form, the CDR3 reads TGTGCCAGCAGTTGGACGGTACTCGAGCAGTACTTC. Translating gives CASSWTVLEQYF.

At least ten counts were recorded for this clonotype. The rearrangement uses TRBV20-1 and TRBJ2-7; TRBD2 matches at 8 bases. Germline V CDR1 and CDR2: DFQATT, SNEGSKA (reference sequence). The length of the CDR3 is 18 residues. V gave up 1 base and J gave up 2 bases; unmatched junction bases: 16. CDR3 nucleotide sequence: TGCAGTGCTAGAGCCCCAACTAGAGCGGGGGCTATAACCTACGAGCAGTACTTC. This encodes CSARAPTRAGAITYEQYF.